What follows is one TCR beta chain and its context. This sample is part of a study of blood T cell repertoires in COVID-19. Study summary: Some COVID-19 samples were acute and others convalescent; all came from the United States, Italy and Spain. In each case, the material was cDNA or gDNA derived from T cells, B-cell-depleted T cells, or PBMCs.

Per the original methods: Amplification with reference gene primers provided the estimates of nucleated cell counts. Only in-frame clones appear in the TCRdb table, and some are missing; sequencing was by immunoSEQ multiplex PCR. From that table come the V and J calls and clone size; the DNA was used to work out D and trimming. The data contain 250,000 to 300,000 clones, around 82% of them singletons. The CDR3 consists of 17 residues. With 0 bases clipped from V and 2 bases from J, the junction kept 8 bases outside the gene matches. CDR1 is SGHRS and CDR2 is YFSETQ in the germline V gene. This receptor was taken from a woman younger than 30 with acute or convalescent COVID-19. This chain connects TRBV5-1 to TRBJ1-5; 7 positions agree with TRBD1. Sequencing was performed on peripheral blood. CDR3 loop: CASSLDGGGTGNQPQHF. The CDR3 bases are TGCGCCAGCAGCTTGGATGGAGGGGGCACAGGCAATCAGCCCCAGCATTTT.